These 27 T cell receptor beta chains were all obtained from the same sample, sequenced in a study of B cell selection in AIRE deficiency (dated 2019 in TCRdb). The library came from the immunoSEQ multiplex PCR assay. In its TCRdb copy, this immuneACCESS table keeps in-frame sequences only and misses some clones. Where compared with another copy, unresolved V genes explain less than half of these, and the others have no known cause. The sample table holds around 26,000 clones, of which about 92% were seen once. The top ten clonotypes cover approximately 1.1% of the sample. CD4+CD25hiCD127low/negative cells were sorted as the regulatory T cell population. Sequenced material: CD4+CD25+ Tregs sorted from PBMCs. The origin of the receptors is a human donor in good health.

V is TRBV6-1 and J is TRBJ1-2, with unresolved D. V lost 0 bases, J lost 4 bases, and 9 bases lay in between. The CDR3 is 14 residues long. The V gene's germline CDR1 is MNHNS and CDR2 SASEGT. The chain's CDR3 is CASSEARSVYGYTF. In DNA form, the CDR3 reads TGTGCCAGCAGTGAAGCCAGGAGCGTCTATGGCTACACCTTC.

This chain connects TRBV6-5 to TRBJ2-3, with TRBD2 matching over 7 bases. J was trimmed by 0 bases and V by 2 bases; bases with no gene match: 2. CDR1 is MNHEY, CDR2 SVGAGI, per germline. The CDR3 is made up of 15 amino acids. CDR3 DNA sequence: TGTGCCAGCAGTTACGTGGGGGGGAGCACAGATACGCAGTATTTT. Protein sequence: CASSYVGGSTDTQYF.

The chain couples TRBV5-1 to TRBJ2-7, with 7 bases fitting TRBD1. CDR1 and CDR2 from the germline V gene are SGHRS and YFSETQ. V was pared by 3 bases and J by 3 bases, with 6 bases of the junction left unmatched. CDR3 length equals 14 residues. The CDR3 DNA reads TGCGCCAGCAGCTCGACCTGGGACAGCTACGAGCAGTACTTC. It codes for CASSSTWDSYEQYF.

The count of this clone is one. CDR3 sequence (DNA): TGTGCCAGCAGCGTAGTCCCAAGCTCGGAGACCCAGTACTTC. Encoded protein: CASSVVPSSETQYF. The chain joins TRBV9 to TRBJ2-5; the D is unclear. The germline V gene has CDR1 SGDLS and CDR2 YYNGEE. V dropped 0 bases and J dropped 5 bases, with 11 bases sitting between them. CDR3 length: 14 residues.

The chain's CDR3 is CASSLAPNQPQHF. CDR3 DNA sequence: TGTGCCAGCAGCTTAGCACCGAATCAGCCCCAGCATTTT. This sequence joins TRBV7-3 and TRBJ1-5, with D hard to call. The CDR3 consists of 13 residues. Trimming removed 2 bases from V and 4 bases from J, with 6 bases in between. Germline values: CDR1 SGHTA, CDR2 FQGTGA.

V is TRBV7-8 and J is TRBJ2-7; 8 bases are shared with TRBD2. Germline V gene lookup returns CDR1 SGHVS and CDR2 FQNEAQ. V dropped 6 bases and J dropped 0; count of bases not matched to a gene: 4. CDR3 length: 14 amino acids. The CDR3 protein is CASSRGGSSYEQYF. Here the CDR3 DNA reads TGTGCCAGCAGTCGCGGGGGGTCCTCCTACGAGCAGTACTTC.

This rearrangement joins TRBV7-9 to TRBJ1-3; D is uncertain. Germline CDR1 reads SEHNR; CDR2 reads FQNEAQ (reference sequence). The CDR3 covers 15 residues. V was shortened by 1 base and J by 0 bases, with 7 bases between the two germline ends. Here the CDR3 reads CASSLGTLSGNTIYF. DNA of the CDR3: TGTGCCAGCAGCTTAGGGACCCTCTCTGGAAACACCATATATTTT.

The chain combines TRBV29-1 with TRBJ1-1; possibly TRBD1 for D (5 bases). This CDR3 has 13 residues. Trimming removed 3 bases at V and 7 bases at J, with 15 bases between. The germline CDR1 and CDR2 sequences are SQVTM and ANQGSEA. Written as DNA, the CDR3 is TGCAGCGTTGATTCGACAGATTCCTATGAAGCTTTCTTT. This gives the protein CSVDSTDSYEAFF.

The J gene is TRBJ2-7, the V gene TRBV2; 9 nucleotides agree with TRBD1. The CDR3 spans 13 residues. In germline, CDR1 is SNHLY, CDR2 FYNNEI. V shed 10 bases, J shed 4 bases, and the junction held 8 bases outside the gene matches. The CDR3 loop is CATGGTGTYEQYF. The CDR3 nucleotides read TGTGCCACGGGCGGGACAGGGACTTACGAGCAGTACTTC.

CDR3 sequence: CASSPLAGGANEQFF. In nucleotides, the CDR3 is TGTGCCAGCTCCCCCCTAGCGGGGGGGGCCAATGAGCAGTTCTTC. The rearrangement links TRBV18 to TRBJ2-1, with TRBD2 matching over 12 bases. There are 15 residues in the CDR3. The germline gives CDR1 KGHSH, CDR2 LQKENI. The V segment lost 6 bases and the J segment 6 bases; nucleotides outside the gene matches: 6.

The chain combines TRBV7-2 with TRBJ1-4; D may be TRBD1 (5 bases). Germline loops: CDR1 SGHTA, CDR2 FQGNSA. There are 14 residues in the CDR3. Trimming stripped 0 bases from V and 5 bases from J, with 7 bases between. The DNA of the CDR3 is TGTGCCAGCAGCTTAGCGCGGGGGAATGAAAAACTGTTTTTT. Amino acid sequence: CASSLARGNEKLFF.

V usage is TRBV6-5 and J usage is TRBJ1-6; a possible D gene is TRBD1 (5 bases). The ends were cut back, 6 bases at V and 6 bases at J, with 15 bases in the middle. CDR3 length equals 15 residues. Germline V CDR1 and CDR2: MNHEY, SVGAGI. This CDR3 reads CASRTGRGGNSPLHF. The CDR3 bases are TGTGCCAGCAGGACCGGGCGGGGGGGTAATTCACCCCTCCACTTT.

CDR3 nucleotides: TGTGCCAGCAGCCGAACCGGGACAAGCTACGAGCAGTACTTC. Amino acid sequence: CASSRTGTSYEQYF. The chain uses TRBV6-5 and TRBJ2-7; D possibly corresponds to TRBD1 (6 bases). V was clipped by 6 bases and J by 3 bases, with 15 bases between them. The CDR3 covers 14 residues. The germline V gene encodes CDR1 MNHEY and CDR2 SVGAGI.

The table lists this clone with a count of one. The V gene is TRBV5-4, the J gene TRBJ2-7; D gene uncertain. Trimming left V 0 bases short and J 7 bases short, with 11 bases between. Germline CDR1 and CDR2: SGHNT and YYREEE (reference sequence). This CDR3 has 13 amino acids. CDR3 in DNA: TGTGCCAGCAGCTTGGGAAGGGTCCAAGAGCAGTACTTC. Protein: CASSLGRVQEQYF. Drawing the rest from reference TRBV5-4 and TRBJ2-7, the complete variable domain is ETGVTQSPTHLIKTRGQQVTLRCSSQSGHNTVSWYQQALGQGPQFIFQYYREEENGRGNFPPRFSGLQFPNYSSELNVNALELDDSALYLCASSLGRVQEQYFGPGTRLTVT.

The chain is built from TRBV5-4 and TRBJ2-3; no clear D. CDR1 is SGHNT, CDR2 YYREEE, per germline (reference sequence). V lost 0 bases and J lost 0, with 8 bases in between. The CDR3 length is 15 residues. The CDR3 spells CASSLGGSSTDTQYF. CDR3 bases: TGTGCCAGCAGCTTGGGGGGTTCTAGCACAGATACGCAGTATTTT.

Points on this clone: Different DNA sequences within this sample yield the same CDR3. V is TRBV5-4 and J is TRBJ1-3; perhaps TRBD1 as D (6 bases). The CDR3 covers 17 residues. Germline V lookup: CDR1 SGHNT, CDR2 YYREEE (reference sequence). Trimming cost V 0 bases and J 0 bases, with 13 bases left between them. CDR3 sequence reads: CASSLDAGVYSGNTIYF. The CDR3 DNA follows: TGTGCCAGCAGCTTGGACGCAGGGGTCTACTCTGGAAACACCATATATTTT.

This clone was detected only once. This rearrangement joins TRBV2 to TRBJ1-2, with 8 nucleotides matching TRBD1. The CDR3 runs to 15 residues. CDR1 is SNHLY and CDR2 is FYNNEI in the germline V gene. After removal of 1 base from V and 7 bases from J, the junction contained 8 bases not matched to a gene. The CDR3, as DNA: TGTGCCAGCAGTGAAGACAGGCAGGGGGCGGGTGGCTACACCTTC. This gives the protein CASSEDRQGAGGYTF.

The CDR3 DNA sequence: TGCGCCAGCAGCTCTGATACCTACGAGCAGTACTTC. Encoded protein: CASSSDTYEQYF. This chain uses TRBV5-1 with TRBJ2-7; D ambiguous. V lost 3 bases and J 2 bases, leaving 6 bases between the germline ends. Germline V lookup: CDR1 SGHRS, CDR2 YFSETQ. The CDR3 contains 12 residues.

The chain joins TRBV5-1 to TRBJ2-5; 7 bases match TRBD1. The V gene end was trimmed by 5 bases and the J gene end by 2 bases; junction bases not matched to a gene: 9. CDR3 length: 15 residues. Germline assignment: CDR1 SGHRS and CDR2 YFSETQ. The CDR3 loop is CASSPGRGRQETQYF. The CDR3 coding sequence is TGCGCCAGCAGTCCCGGAAGGGGGCGTCAAGAGACCCAGTACTTC.

This chain uses TRBV11-2 with TRBJ1-1, with TRBD1 matching 9 bases. With 5 bases clipped from V and 6 bases from J, the junction kept 7 bases outside the gene matches. Germline values: CDR1 SGHAT, CDR2 FQNNGV. The length of the CDR3 is 14 residues. The CDR3 spells CASSPGTGKSEAFF. The DNA of the CDR3 is TGTGCCAGCAGCCCCGGGACAGGGAAGTCTGAAGCTTTCTTT.

Here the CDR3 reads CASSIRGHDAYEQYF. CDR3 nucleotide sequence: TGTGCCAGTAGTATTAGAGGACACGACGCCTACGAGCAGTACTTC. The chain couples TRBV19 to TRBJ2-7, with TRBD1 as a possible D gene (5 bases). Trimming cost V 3 bases and J 2 bases, with 14 bases left between them. This CDR3 contains 15 residues. Germline loops: CDR1 LNHDA, CDR2 SQIVND (reference sequence).

This chain connects TRBV20-1 to TRBJ2-3, with no clear D. Germline CDR1 DFQATT, CDR2 SNEGSKA (reference sequence). The CDR3 is 11 amino acids. With 3 bases removed from V and 4 bases from J, the gap between germline ends came to 5 bases. The CDR3 sequence is CSASYADTQYF. CDR3 in DNA: TGCAGTGCTAGTTATGCAGATACGCAGTATTTT.

The V gene is TRBV6-5, the J gene TRBJ1-3; 8 nucleotides align to TRBD1. The CDR3 consists of 15 residues. Germline values: CDR1 MNHEY, CDR2 SVGAGI. The V and J ends lost 5 bases and 3 bases, in that order; junction bases with no gene match: 6. This CDR3 reads CASSARTGSGNTIYF. The CDR3 DNA sequence: TGTGCCAGCAGTGCCCGGACAGGGAGTGGAAACACCATATATTTT.

The CDR3 reads CASTRNRYNYNEQFF. The DNA for the CDR3 is TGTGCCAGCACTAGGAACAGGTACAACTACAATGAGCAGTTCTTC. The chain carries TRBV28 and TRBJ2-1; weak D call: TRBD1 (5 bases). V was shortened by 7 bases and J by 3 bases, with 16 bases between the two germline ends. Germline V lookup: CDR1 MDHEN, CDR2 SYDVKM. The CDR3 sequence is 15 residues long.

The chain uses TRBV5-1 and TRBJ1-1; D gene ambiguous. Germline V gene data show CDR1 as SGHRS and CDR2 as YFSETQ. The V and J ends lost 3 bases and 0 bases respectively, with 9 bases between them. The CDR3 totals 14 residues. CDR3 bases: TGCGCCAGCAGCTCTAGCAACATGAACACTGAAGCTTTCTTT. Translation: CASSSSNMNTEAFF.

This clone has a single count. A read error may produce the germline difference seen at one junction end. The CDR3 region has the DNA TGCGCCAGCAGCTTCGGGGGAAAAAACCCCCAGGTTTTC. This gives the protein CASSFGGKNPQVF. The chain couples TRBV5-1 to TRBJ1-2, with TRBD1 as a possible D gene (5 bases). The CDR3 length is 13 residues. Per the germline V gene, CDR1 is SGHRS and CDR2 is YFSETQ.

V usage is TRBV9 and J usage is TRBJ2-7; 10 bases map to TRBD2. This CDR3 has 14 residues. After removal of 8 bases from V and 2 bases from J, the junction contained 7 bases not matched to a gene. The germline gives CDR1 SGDLS, CDR2 YYNGEE. The CDR3 loop reads CASRSSGGPYEQYF. DNA of the CDR3: TGTGCCAGTAGGAGTAGCGGGGGGCCCTACGAGCAGTACTTC.